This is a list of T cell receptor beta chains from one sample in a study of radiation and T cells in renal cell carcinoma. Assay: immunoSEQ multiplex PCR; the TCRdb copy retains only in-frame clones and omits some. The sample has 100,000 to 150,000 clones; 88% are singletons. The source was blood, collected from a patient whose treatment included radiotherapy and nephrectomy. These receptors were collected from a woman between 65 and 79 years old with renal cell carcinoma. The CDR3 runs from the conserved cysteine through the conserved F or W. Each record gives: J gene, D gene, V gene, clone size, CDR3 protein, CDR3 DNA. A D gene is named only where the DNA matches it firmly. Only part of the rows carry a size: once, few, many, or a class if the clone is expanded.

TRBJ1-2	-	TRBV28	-	CASRPADHRDRGYGYTF	TGTGCCAGCAGACCAGCCGATCACAGGGATAGGGGCTATGGCTACACCTTC
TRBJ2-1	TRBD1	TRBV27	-	CASSLVGTGRVNEQFF	TGTGCCAGCAGTTTAGTCGGGACAGGGCGCGTCAATGAGCAGTTCTTC
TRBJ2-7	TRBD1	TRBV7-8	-	CASSPRQGASSYEQYF	TGTGCCAGCAGCCCCCGACAGGGGGCGAGCTCCTACGAGCAGTACTTC
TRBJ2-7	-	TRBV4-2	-	CASSQAQGRGAYEQYF	TGTGCCAGCAGCCAGGCCCAGGGACGCGGAGCCTACGAGCAGTACTTC
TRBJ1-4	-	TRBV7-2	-	CASSLSLGDNEKLFF	TGTGCCAGCAGCTTAAGTCTCGGTGATAATGAAAAACTGTTTTTT
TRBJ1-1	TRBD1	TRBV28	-	CASSRRDRNTEAFF	TGTGCCAGCAGTCGACGGGACAGAAACACTGAAGCTTTCTTT
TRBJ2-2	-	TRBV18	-	CASSPRGTGELFF	TGTGCCAGCTCACCGCGGGGTACCGGGGAGCTGTTTTTT
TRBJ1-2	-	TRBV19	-	CASSLGRQVYGYTF	TGTGCCAGTAGCTTAGGACGGCAAGTCTATGGCTACACCTTC
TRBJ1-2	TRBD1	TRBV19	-	CASSTGQGALNYGYTF	TGTGCCAGTAGTACCGGACAGGGGGCGCTTAACTATGGCTACACCTTC
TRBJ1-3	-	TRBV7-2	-	CASSLSRRDGYSGNTIYF	TGTGCCAGCAGCTTGTCCAGACGAGACGGTTACTCTGGAAACACCATATATTTT
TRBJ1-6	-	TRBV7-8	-	CASSLGPSGSNSPLHF	TGTGCCAGCAGCTTAGGGCCCTCAGGGAGCAATTCACCCCTCCACTTT
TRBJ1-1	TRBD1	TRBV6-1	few	CASRDREWTEAFF	TGTGCCAGCAGGGACAGGGAGTGGACTGAAGCTTTCTTT